The 2 T cell receptor beta chains reported below all come from one sample, sequenced in a study of cytomegalovirus exposure and HLA in healthy donors. In the PCR, 60 Vbeta and 13 Jbeta primers were used. The method was immunoSEQ multiplex PCR; TCRdb's version includes in-frame clones alone and lacks a portion of them. This sample's table has 55,000 to 75,000 clones. Sequenced sample: PBMCs. The source of these receptors is a male donor in good health and CMV-seronegative.

The J gene is TRBJ1-2, the V gene TRBV5-1, with D possibly TRBD1 on 6 matching bases. The length of the CDR3 is 14 residues. V lost 2 bases to trimming and J lost 0 bases, with 8 bases between them. CDR1 SGHRS and CDR2 YFSETQ come from the germline V gene. Written as DNA, the CDR3 is TGCGCCAGCAGCTTCGCAGGGGCTAACTATGGCTACACCTTC. This gives the protein CASSFAGANYGYTF.

V is TRBV13 and J is TRBJ2-1; TRBD2 matches at 7 bases. The J segment lost 5 bases and the V segment lost 4 bases, leaving 11 bases of the junction unmatched. This CDR3 has 16 residues. Germline lookup yields CDR1 PRHDT and CDR2 FYEKMQ (reference sequence). Written as DNA, the CDR3 is TGTGCCAGCAGCTATAGGGCGGGAGTTGGCGACAATGAGCAGTTCTTC. This encodes CASSYRAGVGDNEQFF. Looking up the rest from reference TRBV13 and TRBJ2-1 gives the full variable domain: AAGVIQSPRHLIKEKRETATLKCYPIPRHDTVYWYQQGPGQDPQFLISFYEKMQSDKGSIPDRFSAQQFSDYHSELNMSSLELGDSALYFCASSYRAGVGDNEQFFGPGTRLTVL.